This T cell receptor beta chain originates from a study of vaccination and CD4 T cells after COVID-19. This CDR3 has 14 residues. Germline lookup yields CDR1 MNHNS and CDR2 SASEGT. The J segment lost 5 bases and the V segment lost 5 bases, leaving 6 bases of the junction unmatched. Oncomine TCR Beta short-read sequencing was applied to DNA from cultured CD4+ T cells. MiXCR, applied by TCRdb to the PCR reads, yields one record per CDR3 protein. The sample contains approximately 1,600 distinct CDR3 sequences, 70% of which appear only once. Treatment described: roughly 11-day PBMC culture with coronavirus spike peptide pools or control peptides (ViraFEST assay). ViraFEST stimulated the growth of antigen-specific T cells using peptide pools and subsequently profiled their TCRs by sequencing. Of note for this clonotype: No antigen is known for it.

The sample was CD4+ T cells from blood, cultured in vitro, taken after SARS-CoV-2 vaccination. The V gene is TRBV6-1, the J gene TRBJ1-5; 7 bases align to TRBD1. This receptor was obtained from a human donor who had recovered from COVID-19. Here the CDR3 DNA reads TGTGCCAGCAGTCGACGGACAGGAGATCAGCCCCAGCATTTT. Protein sequence: CASSRRTGDQPQHF.